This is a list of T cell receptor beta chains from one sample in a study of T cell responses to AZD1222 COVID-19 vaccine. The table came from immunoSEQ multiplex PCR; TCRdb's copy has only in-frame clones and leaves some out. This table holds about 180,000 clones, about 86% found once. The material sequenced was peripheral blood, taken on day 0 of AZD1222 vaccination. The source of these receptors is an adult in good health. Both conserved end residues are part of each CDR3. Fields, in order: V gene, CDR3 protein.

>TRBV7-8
CASSPRERDEQFF
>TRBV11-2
CASSLGGYPPLHF
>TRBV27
CASSLGGAEDTQYF
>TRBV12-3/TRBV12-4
CASSLEGYGYTF
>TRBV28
CASSWSAAAGNTIYF
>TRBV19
CASRTDRGQDTEAFF
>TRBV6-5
CASSKTGSLGNTIYF
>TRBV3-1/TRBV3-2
CASSRQGAPRETQYF
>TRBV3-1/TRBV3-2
CASSTSGGFEAFF
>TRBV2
CASSPLADYNEQFF
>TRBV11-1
CASSPGGWANVLTF
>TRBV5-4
CASSLASGGADTQYF
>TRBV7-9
CASSSDPKGARMNTEAFF
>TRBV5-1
CASSLQGAEDTQYF
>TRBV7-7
CASSKTSGELFF
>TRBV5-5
CASSLDQGADLAQHF
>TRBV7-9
CASSLWVPAFF
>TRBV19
CASRQRGEWTEAFF
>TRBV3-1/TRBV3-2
CASSQGVGPNQPQHF
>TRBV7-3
CASSRPGTAYGYTF
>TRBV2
CASSGDSAANEKLFF
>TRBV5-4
CASSVEQGRTEAFF
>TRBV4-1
CASSQERGTGSSPLHF
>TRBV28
CASSPFAGGQSSYNEQFF